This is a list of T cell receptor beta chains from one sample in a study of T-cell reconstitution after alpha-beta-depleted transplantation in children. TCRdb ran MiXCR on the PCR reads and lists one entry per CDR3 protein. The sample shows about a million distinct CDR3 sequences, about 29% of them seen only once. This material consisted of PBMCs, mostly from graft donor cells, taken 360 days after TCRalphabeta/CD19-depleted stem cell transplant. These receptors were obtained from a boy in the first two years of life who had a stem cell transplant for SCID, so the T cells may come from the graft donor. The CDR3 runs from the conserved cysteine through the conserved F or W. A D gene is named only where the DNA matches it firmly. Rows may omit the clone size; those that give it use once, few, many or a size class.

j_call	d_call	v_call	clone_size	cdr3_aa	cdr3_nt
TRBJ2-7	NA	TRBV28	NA	CASSLKQGLSYEQYF	TGTGCCAGCAGTTTAAAACAGGGACTCTCCTACGAGCAGTACTTC
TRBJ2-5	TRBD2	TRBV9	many	CASSRGLAGQETQYF	TGTGCCAGCAGCCGGGGACTAGCGGGCCAAGAGACCCAGTACTTC
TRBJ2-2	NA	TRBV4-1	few	CASSQLGGTGGELFF	TGCGCCAGCAGCCAACTCGGGGGCACCGGCGGGGAGCTGTTTTTT
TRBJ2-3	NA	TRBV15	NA	CATSRGYGGPDTQYF	TGTGCCACCAGCAGAGGGTACGGGGGGCCAGATACGCAGTATTTT
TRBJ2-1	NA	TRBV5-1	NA	CASSLRFGHVSEQFF	TGCGCCAGCAGCTTGAGATTTGGGCATGTAAGTGAGCAGTTCTTC
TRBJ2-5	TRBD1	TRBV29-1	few	CRAGTAQETQYF	TGCAGGGCCGGGACAGCCCAAGAGACCCAGTACTTC
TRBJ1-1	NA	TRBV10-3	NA	CAISESGRSVAEAFF	TGTGCCATCAGTGAGTCCGGGAGGAGTGTTGCTGAAGCTTTCTTT
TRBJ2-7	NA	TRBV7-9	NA	CASSLAGGRRRPYEQYF	TGTGCCAGCAGCTTAGCAGGGGGGAGGAGACGACCCTACGAGCAGTACTTC
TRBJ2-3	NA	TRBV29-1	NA	CSVAGVEISTDTQYF	TGCAGCGTGGCGGGCGTGGAAATAAGCACAGATACGCAGTATTTT
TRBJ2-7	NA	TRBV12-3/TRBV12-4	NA	CASSFHPSAYEQYF	TGTGCCAGCAGTTTCCATCCTAGTGCGTACGAGCAGTACTTC